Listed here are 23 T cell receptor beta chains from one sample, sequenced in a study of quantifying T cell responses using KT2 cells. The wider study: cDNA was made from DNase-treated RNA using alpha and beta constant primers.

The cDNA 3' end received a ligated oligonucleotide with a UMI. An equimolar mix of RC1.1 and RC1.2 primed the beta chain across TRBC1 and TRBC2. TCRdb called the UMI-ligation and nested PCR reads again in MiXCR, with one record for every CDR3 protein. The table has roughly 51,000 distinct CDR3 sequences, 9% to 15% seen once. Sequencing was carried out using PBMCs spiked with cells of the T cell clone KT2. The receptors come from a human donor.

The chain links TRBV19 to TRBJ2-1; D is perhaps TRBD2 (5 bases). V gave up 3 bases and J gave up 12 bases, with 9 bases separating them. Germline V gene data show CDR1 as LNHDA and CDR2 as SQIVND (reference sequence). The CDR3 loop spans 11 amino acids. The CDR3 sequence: CASSISGTQFF. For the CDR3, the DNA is TGTGCCAGTAGTATTTCGGGAACGCAGTTCTTC. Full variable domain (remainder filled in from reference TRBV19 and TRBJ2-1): DGGITQSPKYLFRKEGQNVTLSCEQNLNHDAMYWYRQDPGQGLRLIYYSQIVNDFQKGDIAEGYSVSREKKESFPLTVTSAQKNPTAFYLCASSISGTQFFGPGTRLTVL.

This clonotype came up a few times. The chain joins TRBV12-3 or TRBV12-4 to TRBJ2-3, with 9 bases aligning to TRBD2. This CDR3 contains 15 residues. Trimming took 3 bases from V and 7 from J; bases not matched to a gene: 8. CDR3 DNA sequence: TGTGCCAGCAGTTTGTCGGCGGGAGGGCTCAATACGCAGTATTTT. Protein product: CASSLSAGGLNTQYF.

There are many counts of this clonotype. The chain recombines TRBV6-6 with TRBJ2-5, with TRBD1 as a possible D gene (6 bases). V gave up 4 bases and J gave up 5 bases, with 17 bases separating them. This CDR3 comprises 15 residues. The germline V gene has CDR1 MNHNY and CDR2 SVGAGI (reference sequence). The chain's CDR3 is CASSSDSGGGETQYF. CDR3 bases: TGTGCCAGCAGTTCCGATTCTGGGGGCGGGGAGACCCAGTACTTC.

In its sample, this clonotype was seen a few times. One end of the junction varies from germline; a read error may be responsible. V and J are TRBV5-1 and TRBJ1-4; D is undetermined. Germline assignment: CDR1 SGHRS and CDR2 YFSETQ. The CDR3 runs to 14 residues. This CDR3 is CASSLERTSEKLFF. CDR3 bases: TGCGCCAGCAGCTTGGAACGGACTAGTGAAAAACTGTTTTTT.

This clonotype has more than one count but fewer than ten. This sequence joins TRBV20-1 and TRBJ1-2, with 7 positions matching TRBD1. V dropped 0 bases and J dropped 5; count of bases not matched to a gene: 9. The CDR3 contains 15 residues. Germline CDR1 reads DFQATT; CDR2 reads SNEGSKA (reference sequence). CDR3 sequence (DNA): TGCAGTGCTAGAGATCCTTGGACAGGCCTTTATGGCTACACCTTC. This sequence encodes CSARDPWTGLYGYTF.

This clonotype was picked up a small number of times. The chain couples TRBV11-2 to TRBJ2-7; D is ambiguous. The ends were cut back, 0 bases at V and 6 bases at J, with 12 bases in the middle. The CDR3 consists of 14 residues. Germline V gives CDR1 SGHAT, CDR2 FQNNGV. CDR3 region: CASSLDLWQSEQYF. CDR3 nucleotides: TGTGCCAGCAGCTTAGATCTTTGGCAGAGCGAGCAGTACTTC.

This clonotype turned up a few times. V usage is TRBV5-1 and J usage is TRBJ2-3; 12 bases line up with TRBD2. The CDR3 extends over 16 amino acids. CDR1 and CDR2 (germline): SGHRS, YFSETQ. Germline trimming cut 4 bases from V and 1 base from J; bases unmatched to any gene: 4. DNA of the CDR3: TGCGCCAGCAGCATACTAGCGGGGGGCGGCACAGATACGCAGTATTTT. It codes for CASSILAGGGTDTQYF.

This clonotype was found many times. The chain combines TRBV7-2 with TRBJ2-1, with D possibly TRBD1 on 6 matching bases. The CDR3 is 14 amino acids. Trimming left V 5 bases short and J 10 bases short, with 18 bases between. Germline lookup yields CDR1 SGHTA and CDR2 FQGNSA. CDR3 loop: CASSPRTQGTEQFF. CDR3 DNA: TGTGCCAGCAGCCCGCGAACACAGGGCACGGAGCAGTTCTTC.

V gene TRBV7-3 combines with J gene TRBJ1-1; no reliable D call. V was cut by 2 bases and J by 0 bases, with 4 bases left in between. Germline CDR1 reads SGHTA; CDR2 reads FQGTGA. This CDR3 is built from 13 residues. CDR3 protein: CASSLLMNTEAFF. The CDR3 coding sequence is TGTGCCAGCAGCTTATTGATGAACACTGAAGCTTTCTTT. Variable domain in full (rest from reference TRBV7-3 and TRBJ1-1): GAGVSQTPSNKVTEKGKYVELRCDPISGHTALYWYRQSLGQGPEFLIYFQGTGAADDSGLPNDRFFAVRPEGSVSTLKIQRTERGDSAVYLCASSLLMNTEAFFGQGTRLTVV.

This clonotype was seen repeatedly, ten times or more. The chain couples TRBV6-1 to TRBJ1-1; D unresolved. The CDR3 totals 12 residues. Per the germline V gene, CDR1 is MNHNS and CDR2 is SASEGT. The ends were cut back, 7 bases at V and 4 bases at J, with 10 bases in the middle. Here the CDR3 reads CASTGSITEAFF. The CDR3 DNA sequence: TGTGCCAGCACCGGGTCCATCACTGAAGCTTTCTTT.

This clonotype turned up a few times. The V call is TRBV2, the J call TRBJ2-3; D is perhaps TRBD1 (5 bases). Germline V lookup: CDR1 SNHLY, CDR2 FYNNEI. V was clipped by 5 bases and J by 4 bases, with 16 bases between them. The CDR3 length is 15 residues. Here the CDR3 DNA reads TGTGCCAGCAGTCGGACATTTTTCGTGGCAGATACGCAGTATTTT. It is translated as CASSRTFFVADTQYF.

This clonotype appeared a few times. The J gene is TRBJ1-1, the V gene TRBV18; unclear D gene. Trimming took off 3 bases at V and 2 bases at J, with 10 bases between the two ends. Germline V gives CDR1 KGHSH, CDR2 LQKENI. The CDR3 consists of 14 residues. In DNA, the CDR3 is TGTGCCAGCTCACCCCCGAGGGTCAACACTGAAGCTTTCTTT. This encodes CASSPPRVNTEAFF. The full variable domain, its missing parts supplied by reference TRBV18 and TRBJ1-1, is NAGVMQNPRHLVRRRGQEARLRCSPMKGHSHVYWYRQLPEEGLKFMVYLQKENIIDESGMPKERFSAEFPKEGPSILRIQQVVRGDSAAYFCASSPPRVNTEAFFGQGTRLTVV.

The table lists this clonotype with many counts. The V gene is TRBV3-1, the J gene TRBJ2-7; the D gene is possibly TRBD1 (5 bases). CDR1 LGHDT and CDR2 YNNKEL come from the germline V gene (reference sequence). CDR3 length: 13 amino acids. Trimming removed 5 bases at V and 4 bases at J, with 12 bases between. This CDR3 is CASSYRQRYEQYF. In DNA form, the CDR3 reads TGTGCCAGCAGCTACAGACAGCGATACGAGCAGTACTTC.

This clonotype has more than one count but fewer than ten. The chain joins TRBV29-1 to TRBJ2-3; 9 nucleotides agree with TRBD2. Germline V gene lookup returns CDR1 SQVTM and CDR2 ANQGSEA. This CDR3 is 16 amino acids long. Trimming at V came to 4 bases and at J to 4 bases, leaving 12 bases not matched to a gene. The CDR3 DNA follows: TGCAGCGTTGTCAGCGGGGGGACGGCAGGGCCAGATACGCAGTATTTT. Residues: CSVVSGGTAGPDTQYF.

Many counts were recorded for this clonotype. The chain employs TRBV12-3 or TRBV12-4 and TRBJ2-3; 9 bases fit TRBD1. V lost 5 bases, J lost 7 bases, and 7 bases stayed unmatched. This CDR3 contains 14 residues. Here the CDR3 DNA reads TGTGCCAGCAGTCCATGGACAGGGGAGCATACGCAGTATTTT. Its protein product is CASSPWTGEHTQYF.

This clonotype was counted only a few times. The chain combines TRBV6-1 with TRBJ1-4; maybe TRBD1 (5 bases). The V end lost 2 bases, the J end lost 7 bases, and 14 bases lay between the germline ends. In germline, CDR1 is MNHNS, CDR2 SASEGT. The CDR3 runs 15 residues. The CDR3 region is CASSESAGQGEKLFF. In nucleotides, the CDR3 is TGTGCCAGCAGTGAAAGTGCCGGGCAGGGTGAAAAACTGTTTTTT.

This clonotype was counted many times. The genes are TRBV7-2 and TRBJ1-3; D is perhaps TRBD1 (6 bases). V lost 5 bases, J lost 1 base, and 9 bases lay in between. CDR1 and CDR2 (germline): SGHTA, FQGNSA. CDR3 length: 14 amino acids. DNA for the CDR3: TGTGCCAGCAGCCGCGGACAGTCTGGAAACACCATATATTTT. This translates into CASSRGQSGNTIYF.

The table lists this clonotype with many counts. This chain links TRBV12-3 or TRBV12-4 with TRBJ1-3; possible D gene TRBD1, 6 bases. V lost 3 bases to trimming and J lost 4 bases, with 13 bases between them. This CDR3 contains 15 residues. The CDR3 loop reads CASSFSGGSGNTIYF. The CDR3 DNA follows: TGTGCCAGCAGTTTTAGTGGGGGCTCAGGAAACACCATATATTTT.

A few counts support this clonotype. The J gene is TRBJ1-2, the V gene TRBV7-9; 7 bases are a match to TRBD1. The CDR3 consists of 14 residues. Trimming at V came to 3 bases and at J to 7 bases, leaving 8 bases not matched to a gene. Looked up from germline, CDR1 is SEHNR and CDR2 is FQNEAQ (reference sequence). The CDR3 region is CASSLTGPRGGYTF. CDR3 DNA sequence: TGTGCCAGCAGCTTGACAGGGCCTCGGGGTGGCTACACCTTC.

This chain's CDR3 is CASTSASYNEQFF. DNA for the CDR3: TGTGCCAGCACGTCCGCCTCCTACAATGAGCAGTTCTTC. J is TRBJ2-1 and V is TRBV12-3 or TRBV12-4; D is ambiguous. The CDR3 spans 13 residues. V gave up 7 bases and J gave up 0 bases, with 7 bases separating them.

The DNA for the CDR3 is TGTGCCAGCAGTTACTCGTCCGGGACAGGGAATCAGCCCCAGCATTTT. It translates to CASSYSSGTGNQPQHF. The gene calls are TRBV6-2 or TRBV6-3 and TRBJ1-5; 9 bases map to TRBD1. The CDR3 contains 16 residues. The V gene's germline CDR1 is MNHEY and CDR2 SVGEGT. Germline trimming cut 0 bases from V and 4 bases from J; bases unmatched to any gene: 4.

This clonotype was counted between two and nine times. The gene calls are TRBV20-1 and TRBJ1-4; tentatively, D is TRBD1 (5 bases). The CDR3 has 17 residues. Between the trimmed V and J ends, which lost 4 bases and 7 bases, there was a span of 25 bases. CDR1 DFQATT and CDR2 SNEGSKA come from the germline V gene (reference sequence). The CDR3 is CSAKPPTTGLGGEKLFF. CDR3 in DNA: TGCAGTGCTAAGCCTCCCACGACGGGACTTGGTGGTGAAAAACTGTTTTTT.

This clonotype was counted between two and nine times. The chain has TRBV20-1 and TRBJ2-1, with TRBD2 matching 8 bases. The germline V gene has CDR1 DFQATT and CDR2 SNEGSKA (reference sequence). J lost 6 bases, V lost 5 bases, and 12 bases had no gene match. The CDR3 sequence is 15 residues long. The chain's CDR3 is CSASPLAGRPNEQFF. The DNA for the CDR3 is TGCAGTGCTTCACCTCTAGCGGGCCGACCCAATGAGCAGTTCTTC.